Here is one TCR beta chain with its context. Antigen specificity is unknown. This clone may be a read error of a much larger clone one base away. V was clipped by 7 bases and J by 1 base, with 10 bases between them. The CDR3 has 14 residues. Germline loops: CDR1 SNHLY, CDR2 FYNNEI. These data are taken from a study of T cells in Graves' hyperthyroidism and ophthalmopathy. Study-wide findings and caveats: Among thyroid clonotypes expanded above 0.001, most also appeared in blood.

Absent ophthalmopathy progression within 18 months defined stable Graves' hyperthyroidism. Uncontrolled infection, other autoimmune disease, pregnancy or lactation led to exclusion. RNA transcripts provided the source from which TCR beta CDR3 regions were amplified. A first-round RT-PCR of the TCR CDR3 used the HTBI primer set. TCRdb reanalysed the multiplex PCR reads using MiXCR and keeps one entry per CDR3 protein. The repertoire holds over 300,000 distinct CDR3 sequences, with over 11% as singletons. The chain recombines TRBV2 with TRBJ2-2; possible D gene TRBD2, 6 bases. Sequencing was carried out using blood. The sequence was obtained from a woman aged 55-69 years with Graves' hyperthyroidism. The CDR3 here is CASNREKNTGELFF. The CDR3 DNA is TGTGCCAGCAATCGGGAGAAGAACACCGGGGAGCTGTTTTTT.